The 21 T cell receptor beta chains below all came from one sample that was sequenced in a study of cytomegalovirus exposure and HLA in healthy donors. Primers included in the PCR were 60 Vbeta and 13 Jbeta primers. Sequenced by immunoSEQ multiplex PCR; TCRdb stores in-frame clones only, minus some. In the table there are about 170,000 clones, 65% to 85% of which are singletons. The sequenced sample consisted of PBMCs. These receptors were collected from a boy under 10 years old in good health and CMV-seronegative.

The chain combines TRBV7-2 with TRBJ2-2, with 9 bases matching TRBD1. This CDR3 comprises 15 residues. V lost 1 base, J lost 9 bases, and 6 bases stayed unmatched. Germline CDR1 and CDR2: SGHTA and FQGNSA. For the CDR3, the DNA is TGTGCCAGCAGCTTAGTGACAGGGGGGAGCAGGGAGCTGTTTTTT. Translating it yields CASSLVTGGSRELFF.

This rearrangement joins TRBV30 to TRBJ2-7, with D possibly TRBD2 on 6 matching bases. CDR3 length: 17 residues. The V end lost 0 bases, the J end lost 4 bases, and 22 bases lay between the germline ends. CDR1 and CDR2 from the germline V gene are GTSNPN and SVGIG (reference sequence). CDR3 nucleotides: TGTGCCTGGAGTGTACGGGGAGGACGGCCGTCGGCATACGAGCAGTACTTC. Its translation: CAWSVRGGRPSAYEQYF.

The chain uses TRBV5-4 and TRBJ1-4; 8 bases line up with TRBD1. V gave up 4 bases and J gave up 4 bases; unmatched junction bases: 3. The CDR3 runs 14 residues. The germline CDR1 and CDR2 sequences are SGHNT and YYREEE (reference sequence). CDR3 amino acids: CASSPGQDNEKLFF. In DNA form, the CDR3 reads TGTGCCAGCAGCCCGGGACAGGATAATGAAAAACTGTTTTTT. The whole variable domain, filled in from reference TRBV5-4 and TRBJ1-4, reads ETGVTQSPTHLIKTRGQQVTLRCSSQSGHNTVSWYQQALGQGPQFIFQYYREEENGRGNFPPRFSGLQFPNYSSELNVNALELDDSALYLCASSPGQDNEKLFFGSGTQLSVL.

V usage is TRBV10-3 and J usage is TRBJ1-6; maybe TRBD1 (5 bases). CDR3 length: 13 residues. Germline CDR1 is ENHRY and CDR2 is SYGVKD. V was shortened by 8 bases and J by 7 bases, with 12 bases between the two germline ends. CDR3 sequence: CAIGWGANSPLHF. The CDR3 bases are TGTGCCATCGGATGGGGCGCAAATTCACCCCTCCACTTT.

CDR3 DNA: TGCGCCAGCAGCTTGGAGCCGACAGGATCATACAATGAGCAGTTCTTC. Translated, it gives CASSLEPTGSYNEQFF. The chain carries TRBV5-1 and TRBJ2-1; tentatively, D is TRBD1 (6 bases). The CDR3 is 16 amino acids. CDR1 is SGHRS, CDR2 YFSETQ, per germline. V was clipped by 0 bases and J by 4 bases, with 14 bases between them.

This rearrangement joins TRBV4-2 to TRBJ2-5, with D possibly being TRBD2 (7 bases). V lost 6 bases and J 5 bases, leaving 22 bases between the germline ends. This CDR3 region has 16 residues. CDR1 is LGHNA, CDR2 YNFKEQ, per germline. CDR3 bases: TGTGCCAGCAGTCGACTAGCAGGGGCCCCGGGGGAGACCCAGTACTTC. Protein sequence: CASSRLAGAPGETQYF.

The genes are TRBV11-2 and TRBJ2-7; 7 bases are shared with TRBD2. V trimming: 3 bases; J trimming: 2 bases; junction bases outside the gene matches: 7. Germline V CDR1 and CDR2: SGHAT, FQNNGV. The CDR3 is 15 amino acids. CDR3 sequence: CASSFGGLPTYEQYF. In nucleotides, the CDR3 is TGTGCCAGCAGCTTCGGGGGACTACCCACCTACGAGCAGTACTTC. The full variable domain, completed using reference TRBV11-2 and TRBJ2-7, is EAGVAQSPRYKIIEKRQSVAFWCNPISGHATLYWYQQILGQGPKLLIQFQNNGVVDDSQLPKDRFSAERLKGVDSTLKIQPAKLEDSAVYLCASSFGGLPTYEQYFGPGTRLTVT.

The V and J genes are TRBV7-9 and TRBJ1-1, with a tentative D call TRBD1 (6 bases). CDR3 length equals 12 residues. With 4 bases removed from V and 10 bases from J, the gap between germline ends came to 13 bases. Germline-derived CDR1 and CDR2 are SEHNR and FQNEAQ (reference sequence). This CDR3 is CASSSRQASAFF. CDR3 nucleotide sequence: TGTGCCAGCAGCTCCAGACAGGCATCAGCTTTCTTT.

The CDR3 spells CASGPGGVSPLHF. The CDR3 DNA is TGTGCCAGCGGTCCAGGGGGAGTTTCACCCCTCCACTTT. The gene calls are TRBV7-2 and TRBJ1-6; 7 nucleotides match TRBD1. The CDR3 runs 13 residues. J lost 9 bases, V lost 8 bases, and 7 bases had no gene match. Germline loops: CDR1 SGHTA, CDR2 FQGNSA.

V and J are TRBV28 and TRBJ2-7; D not certain. Germline lookup yields CDR1 MDHEN and CDR2 SYDVKM. This CDR3 is 13 amino acids long. Trimming left V 5 bases short and J 2 bases short, with 10 bases between. The CDR3 DNA reads TGTGCCAGCAGTGGAGTCCAAGCCTACGAGCAGTACTTC. Translated: CASSGVQAYEQYF.

The CDR3 sequence: CASSPGQFRGYTF. CDR3 sequence (DNA): TGTGCCAGCAGTCCCGGACAGTTCCGGGGCTACACCTTC. The chain couples TRBV6-5 to TRBJ1-2, with D possibly TRBD1 on 6 matching bases. Germline-derived CDR1 and CDR2 are MNHEY and SVGAGI. Trimming pared 5 bases from V and 8 bases from J, leaving 15 bases between. The CDR3 has 13 amino acids.

The gene calls are TRBV5-4 and TRBJ2-1; 13 bases match TRBD2. Germline assignment: CDR1 SGHNT and CDR2 YYREEE (reference sequence). The CDR3 has 15 residues. V lost 4 bases and J lost 7; bases outside the gene matches: 5. CDR3 sequence: CASSPGLAGRNEQFF. The CDR3 nucleotides are TGTGCCAGCAGCCCGGGACTAGCGGGAAGAAATGAGCAGTTCTTC. Using reference TRBV5-4 and TRBJ2-1 for the parts outside the CDR3, the full variable domain is ETGVTQSPTHLIKTRGQQVTLRCSSQSGHNTVSWYQQALGQGPQFIFQYYREEENGRGNFPPRFSGLQFPNYSSELNVNALELDDSALYLCASSPGLAGRNEQFFGPGTRLTVL.

The CDR3 spells CASSFTAGVGETQYF. The DNA for the CDR3 is TGTGCCAGCAGCTTCACGGCGGGAGTGGGAGAGACCCAGTACTTC. The chain combines TRBV11-2 with TRBJ2-5, with TRBD2 matching over 7 bases. Germline V gives CDR1 SGHAT, CDR2 FQNNGV. The trim removed 3 bases at V and 4 bases at J, leaving 8 bases unmatched. This CDR3 is 15 amino acids long.

The rearrangement links TRBV19 to TRBJ2-5; TRBD1 agrees at 9 bases. The CDR3 is 13 amino acids. Trimming at V came to 5 bases and at J to 4 bases, leaving 2 bases not matched to a gene. The germline CDR1 and CDR2 sequences are LNHDA and SQIVND (reference sequence). In nucleotides, the CDR3 is TGTGCCAGTAGTCCGACAGGGGGAGAGACCCAGTACTTC. Its protein product is CASSPTGGETQYF.

The rearrangement links TRBV27 to TRBJ2-7, with a possible D match to TRBD2 (5 bases). The V gene lost 2 bases and the J gene lost 0 bases, with 14 bases spanning the gap. Germline values: CDR1 MNHEY, CDR2 SMNVEV (reference sequence). There are 16 residues in the CDR3. The CDR3 loop is CASSLELARSSYEQYF. The CDR3 DNA follows: TGTGCCAGCAGTTTAGAGCTAGCCCGGAGCTCCTACGAGCAGTACTTC.

This clone appeared a single time. As DNA, the CDR3 is TGCGCCAGCAGCCAACAACCACAGGGGGCGGGAGACAATGAGCAGTTCTTC. Translation: CASSQQPQGAGDNEQFF. The chain combines TRBV5-1 with TRBJ2-1, with 9 bases identical to TRBD1. The germline V gene encodes CDR1 SGHRS and CDR2 YFSETQ. V lost 4 bases, J lost 5 bases, and 13 bases stayed unmatched. The CDR3 spans 17 residues.

The chain is built from TRBV29-1 and TRBJ2-1; unclear D gene. CDR1 and CDR2 from the germline V gene are SQVTM and ANQGSEA. V lost 0 bases to trimming and J lost 3 bases, with 9 bases between them. CDR3 size: 14 residues. CDR3 bases: TGCAGCGTTGAAGATCTTCACAACTACAATGAGCAGTTCTTC. This sequence encodes CSVEDLHNYNEQFF.

The chain couples TRBV6-5 to TRBJ1-1; possibly TRBD1 for D (5 bases). This CDR3 spans 14 amino acids. V gave up 4 bases and J gave up 0 bases, with 9 bases separating them. CDR1 MNHEY and CDR2 SVGAGI come from the germline V gene. CDR3 bases: TGTGCCAGCAGTTCAGCAGGGATGAACACTGAAGCTTTCTTT. Translation gives CASSSAGMNTEAFF.

The chain combines TRBV18 with TRBJ1-1, with D possibly matching TRBD1 (6 bases). CDR3 length: 13 residues. Trimming shortened V by 5 bases and J by 0 bases, and 7 bases separated the two germline ends. Germline V gene lookup returns CDR1 KGHSH and CDR2 LQKENI. CDR3 in DNA: TGTGCCAGCTCAGGACAGATGAACACTGAAGCTTTCTTT. Amino acids: CASSGQMNTEAFF. Full variable domain (rest looked up from reference TRBV18 and TRBJ1-1): NAGVMQNPRHLVRRRGQEARLRCSPMKGHSHVYWYRQLPEEGLKFMVYLQKENIIDESGMPKERFSAEFPKEGPSILRIQQVVRGDSAAYFCASSGQMNTEAFFGQGTRLTVV.

The chain couples TRBV28 to TRBJ1-2; no firm D call. Per the germline V gene, CDR1 is MDHEN and CDR2 is SYDVKM. Trimming stripped 4 bases from V and 1 base from J, with 19 bases between. The CDR3 sequence is 17 residues long. DNA of the CDR3: TGTGCCAGCAGTTCCCCAGCCTCGGGGTTCATTAACTATGGCTACACCTTC. Protein sequence: CASSSPASGFINYGYTF.

This clone was found a few times. The CDR3 DNA is TGTGCCAGCAGCTTGTACGGGGGCACAGATACGCAGTATTTT. As protein: CASSLYGGTDTQYF. The rearrangement uses TRBV7-6 and TRBJ2-3, with D possibly TRBD2 on 5 matching bases. Trimming shortened V by 3 bases and J by 1 base, and 8 bases separated the two germline ends. Germline CDR1 reads SGHVS; CDR2 reads FNYEAQ. The CDR3 runs 14 residues.